The T cell receptor beta chain under discussion was sequenced for a study of T cell changes during pregnancy in multiple sclerosis. The protocol was immunoSEQ multiplex PCR, while the TCRdb copy is restricted to in-frame clones and leaves out a portion. This sample has roughly 20,000 clones, with roughly 90% found just once. There are 15 residues in the CDR3. The ends were cut back, 1 base at V and 2 bases at J, with 8 bases in the middle. CDR1 is SNHLY and CDR2 is FYNNEI in the germline V gene. The sequence was obtained from a female donor with multiple sclerosis, enrolled in a pregnancy study. V and J are TRBV2 and TRBJ2-2, with D tentatively TRBD2 (6 bases). The input for sequencing was CD4+ T cells from peripheral blood mononuclear cells, taken in the third trimester of pregnancy. The CDR3 is CASSEGGLNTGELFF. Written as DNA, the CDR3 is TGTGCCAGCAGTGAAGGGGGACTTAACACCGGGGAGCTGTTTTTT.